The clone carrying this TCR beta chain was seen many times. Its target is unknown. Study-level findings and limits: Tumor Tregs overlapped most with tumor, then blood, naive CD4+ cells.

Semi-nested PCR with Nested Universal Primer A followed constant-region reverse priming of full-length variable regions. TCRdb redid the calling of the 5' RACE reads with MiXCR, one entry per CDR3 protein. The sample gives 50,000 to 70,000 distinct CDR3 sequences, 20% of which show up once; roughly 3.2% is in the top ten. The ends lost 2 bases at V and 5 bases at J; junction bases unmatched: 7. The CDR3 runs 16 residues. Per germline, CDR1 SSHAT and CDR2 FNYEAQ (reference sequence). Tregs were sorted as CD4+CD25+CD127-/low cells. Sequences were obtained from tumor-infiltrating Tregs sorted from the breast tumor. The receptor was derived from a female donor with breast cancer. The chain carries TRBV7-7 and TRBJ2-1; 9 bases are a match to TRBD2. CDR3 bases: TGTGCCAGCAGCTTAAACGCTAGCGGGGTCAACAATGAGCAGTTCTTC. Residues: CASSLNASGVNNEQFF.